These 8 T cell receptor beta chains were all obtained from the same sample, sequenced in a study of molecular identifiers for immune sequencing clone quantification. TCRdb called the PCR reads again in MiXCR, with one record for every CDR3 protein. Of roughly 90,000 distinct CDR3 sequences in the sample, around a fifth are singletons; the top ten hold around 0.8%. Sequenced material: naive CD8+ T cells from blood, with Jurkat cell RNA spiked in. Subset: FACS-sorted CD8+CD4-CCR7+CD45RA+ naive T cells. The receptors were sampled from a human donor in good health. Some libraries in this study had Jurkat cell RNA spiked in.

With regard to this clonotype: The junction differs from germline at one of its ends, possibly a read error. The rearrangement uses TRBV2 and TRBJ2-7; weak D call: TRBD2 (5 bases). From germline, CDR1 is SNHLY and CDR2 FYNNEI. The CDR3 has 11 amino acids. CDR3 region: CASSGGYGQYF. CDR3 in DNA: TGTGCCAGCAGCGGAGGTTACGGGCAGTACTTC.

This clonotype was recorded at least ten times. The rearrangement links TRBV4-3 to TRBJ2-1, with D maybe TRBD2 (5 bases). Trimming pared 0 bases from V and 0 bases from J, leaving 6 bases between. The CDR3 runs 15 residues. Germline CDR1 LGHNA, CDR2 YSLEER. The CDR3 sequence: CASSQDEGSYNEQFF. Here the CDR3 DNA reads TGCGCCAGCAGCCAAGATGAGGGCTCCTACAATGAGCAGTTCTTC.

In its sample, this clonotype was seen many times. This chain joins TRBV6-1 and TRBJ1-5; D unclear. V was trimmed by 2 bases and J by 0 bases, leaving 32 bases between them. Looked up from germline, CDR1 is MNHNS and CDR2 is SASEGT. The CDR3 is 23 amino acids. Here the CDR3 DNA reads TGTGCCAGCAGTGAAAAGAAGCCCCATTCGAAGTCGGCGATCGGTTATAGCAATCAGCCCCAGCATTTT. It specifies CASSEKKPHSKSAIGYSNQPQHF.

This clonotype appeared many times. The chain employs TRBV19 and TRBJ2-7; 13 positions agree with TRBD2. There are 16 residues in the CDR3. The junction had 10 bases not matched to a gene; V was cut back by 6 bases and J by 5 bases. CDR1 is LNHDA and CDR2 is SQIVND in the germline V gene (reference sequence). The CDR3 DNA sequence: TGTGCCAGTAGCTCCAAGACTAGCGGGAGGAAGGACGAGCAGTACTTC. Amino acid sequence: CASSSKTSGRKDEQYF. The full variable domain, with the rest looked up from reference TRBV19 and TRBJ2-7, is DGGITQSPKYLFRKEGQNVTLSCEQNLNHDAMYWYRQDPGQGLRLIYYSQIVNDFQKGDIAEGYSVSREKKESFPLTVTSAQKNPTAFYLCASSSKTSGRKDEQYFGPGTRLTVT.

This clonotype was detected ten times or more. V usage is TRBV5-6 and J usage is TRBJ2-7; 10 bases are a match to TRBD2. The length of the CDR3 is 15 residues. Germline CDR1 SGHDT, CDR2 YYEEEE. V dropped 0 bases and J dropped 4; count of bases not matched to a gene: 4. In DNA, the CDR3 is TGTGCCAGCAGCTTGGCCGGGACTAGCGCGTACGAGCAGTACTTC. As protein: CASSLAGTSAYEQYF.

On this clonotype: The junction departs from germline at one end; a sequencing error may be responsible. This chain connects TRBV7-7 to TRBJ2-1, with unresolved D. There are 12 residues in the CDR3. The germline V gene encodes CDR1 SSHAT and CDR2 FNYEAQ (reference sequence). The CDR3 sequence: CASSPAPGEQFF. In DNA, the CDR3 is TGTGCTAGCAGCCCCGCCCCCGGAGAGCAGTTCTTC.

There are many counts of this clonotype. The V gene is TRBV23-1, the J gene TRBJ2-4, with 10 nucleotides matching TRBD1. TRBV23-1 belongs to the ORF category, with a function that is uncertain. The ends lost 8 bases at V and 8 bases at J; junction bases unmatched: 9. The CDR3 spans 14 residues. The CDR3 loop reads CASDNRDRGHIQYF. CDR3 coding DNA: TGCGCCAGCGACAACCGGGACAGGGGTCACATTCAGTACTTC.

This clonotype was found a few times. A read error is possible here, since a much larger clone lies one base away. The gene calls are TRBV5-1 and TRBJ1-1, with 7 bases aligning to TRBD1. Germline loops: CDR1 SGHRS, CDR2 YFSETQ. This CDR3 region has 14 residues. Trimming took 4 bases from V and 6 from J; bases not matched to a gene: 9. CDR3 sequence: CASSVTGRSAEAFF. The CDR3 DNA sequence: TGCGCCAGCAGCGTGACAGGGAGGAGCGCTGAAGCTTTCTTT. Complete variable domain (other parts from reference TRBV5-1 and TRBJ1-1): KAGVTQTPRYLIKTRGQQVTLSCSPISGHRSVSWYQQTPGQGLQFLFEYFSETQRNKGNFPGRFSGRQFSNSRSEMNVSTLELGDSALYLCASSVTGRSAEAFFGQGTRLTVV.